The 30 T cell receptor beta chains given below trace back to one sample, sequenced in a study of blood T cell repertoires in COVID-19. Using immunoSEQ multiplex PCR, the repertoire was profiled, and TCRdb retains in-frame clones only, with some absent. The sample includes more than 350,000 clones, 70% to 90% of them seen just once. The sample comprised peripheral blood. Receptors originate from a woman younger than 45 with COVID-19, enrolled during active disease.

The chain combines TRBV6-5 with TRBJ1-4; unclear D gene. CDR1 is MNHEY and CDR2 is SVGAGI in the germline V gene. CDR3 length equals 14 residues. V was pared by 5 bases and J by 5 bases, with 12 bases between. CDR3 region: CASSLGRINEKLFF. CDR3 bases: TGTGCCAGCAGTCTTGGCCGTATAAATGAAAAACTGTTTTTT.

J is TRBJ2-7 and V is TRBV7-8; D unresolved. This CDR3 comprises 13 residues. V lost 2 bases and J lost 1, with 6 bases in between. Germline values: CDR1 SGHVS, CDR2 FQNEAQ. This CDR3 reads CASSLSSSYEQYF. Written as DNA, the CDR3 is TGTGCCAGCAGCTTATCTAGTTCCTACGAGCAGTACTTC.

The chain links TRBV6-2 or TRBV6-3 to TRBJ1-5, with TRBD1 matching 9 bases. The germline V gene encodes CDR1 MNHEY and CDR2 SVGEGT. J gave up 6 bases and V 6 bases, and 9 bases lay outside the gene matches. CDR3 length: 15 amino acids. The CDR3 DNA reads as TGTGCCAGCAGCTTACAGGGGGCGCTTAGTCAGCCCCAGCATTTT. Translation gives CASSLQGALSQPQHF.

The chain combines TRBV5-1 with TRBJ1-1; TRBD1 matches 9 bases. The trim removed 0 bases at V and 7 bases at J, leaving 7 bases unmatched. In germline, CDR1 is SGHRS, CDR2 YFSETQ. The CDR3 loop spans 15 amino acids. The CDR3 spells CASSLGGQGFGEAFF. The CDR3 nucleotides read TGCGCCAGCAGCTTGGGAGGACAGGGGTTCGGTGAAGCTTTCTTT. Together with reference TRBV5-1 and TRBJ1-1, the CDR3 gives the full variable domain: KAGVTQTPRYLIKTRGQQVTLSCSPISGHRSVSWYQQTPGQGLQFLFEYFSETQRNKGNFPGRFSGRQFSNSRSEMNVSTLELGDSALYLCASSLGGQGFGEAFFGQGTRLTVV.

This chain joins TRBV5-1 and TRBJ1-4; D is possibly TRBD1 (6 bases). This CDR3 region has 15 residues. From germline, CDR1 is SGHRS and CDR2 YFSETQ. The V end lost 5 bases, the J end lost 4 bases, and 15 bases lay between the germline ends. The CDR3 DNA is TGCGCCAGCAGACAGGAGACAGGCGGTAATGAAAAACTGTTTTTT. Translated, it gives CASRQETGGNEKLFF.

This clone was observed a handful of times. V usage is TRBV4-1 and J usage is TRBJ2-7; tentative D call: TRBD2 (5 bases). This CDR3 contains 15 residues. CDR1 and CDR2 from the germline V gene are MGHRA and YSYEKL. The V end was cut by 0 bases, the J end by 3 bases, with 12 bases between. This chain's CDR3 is CASSQDGSGFYEQYV. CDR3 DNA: TGCGCCAGCAGCCAAGATGGAAGCGGTTTCTACGAGCAGTACGTC.

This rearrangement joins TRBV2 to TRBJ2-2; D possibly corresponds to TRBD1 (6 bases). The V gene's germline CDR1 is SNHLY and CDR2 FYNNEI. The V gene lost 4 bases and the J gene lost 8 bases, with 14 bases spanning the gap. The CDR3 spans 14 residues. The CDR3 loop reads CASSAGSGVGELFF. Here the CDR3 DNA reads TGTGCCAGCAGTGCTGGGTCAGGGGTGGGGGAGCTGTTTTTT.

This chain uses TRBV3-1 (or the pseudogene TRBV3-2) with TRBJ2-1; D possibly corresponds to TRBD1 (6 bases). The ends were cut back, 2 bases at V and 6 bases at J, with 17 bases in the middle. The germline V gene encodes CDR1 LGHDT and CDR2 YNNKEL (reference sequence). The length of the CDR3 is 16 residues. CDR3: CASSQYRNRESNEQFF. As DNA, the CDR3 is TGTGCCAGCAGCCAATATCGTAACAGGGAGAGCAATGAGCAGTTCTTC.

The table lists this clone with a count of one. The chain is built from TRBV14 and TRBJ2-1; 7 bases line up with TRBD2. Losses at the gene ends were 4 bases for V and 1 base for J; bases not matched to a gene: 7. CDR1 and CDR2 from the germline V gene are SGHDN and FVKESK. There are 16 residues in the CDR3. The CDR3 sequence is CASSPFWGGSYNEQFF. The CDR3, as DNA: TGTGCCAGCAGCCCCTTTTGGGGGGGTTCCTACAATGAGCAGTTCTTC.

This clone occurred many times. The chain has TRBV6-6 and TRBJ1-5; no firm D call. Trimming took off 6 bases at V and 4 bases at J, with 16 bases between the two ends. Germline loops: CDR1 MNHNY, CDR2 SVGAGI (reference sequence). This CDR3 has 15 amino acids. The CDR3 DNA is TGTGCCAGCAGATTCCGGGAGGGCGAAAATCAGCCCCAGCATTTT. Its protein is CASRFREGENQPQHF.

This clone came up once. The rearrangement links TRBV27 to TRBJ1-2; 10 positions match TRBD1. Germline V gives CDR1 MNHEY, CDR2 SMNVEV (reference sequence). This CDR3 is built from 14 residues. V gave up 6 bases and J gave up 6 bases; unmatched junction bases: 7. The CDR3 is CASSGTGVRNGYTF. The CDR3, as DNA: TGTGCCAGCAGCGGGACAGGGGTCCGGAATGGCTACACCTTC.

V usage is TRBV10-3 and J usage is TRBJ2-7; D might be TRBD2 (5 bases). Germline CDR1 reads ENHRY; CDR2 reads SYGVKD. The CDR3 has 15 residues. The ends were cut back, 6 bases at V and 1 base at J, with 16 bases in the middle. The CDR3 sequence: CAIRTELRGSYEQYF. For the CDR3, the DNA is TGTGCCATCAGGACTGAGCTAAGAGGGTCCTACGAGCAGTACTTC.

As DNA, the CDR3 is TGTGCCAGCAGTCCCGTTGGACAGGGGGCAGGCGAGCAGTACTTC. Translation gives CASSPVGQGAGEQYF. The V call is TRBV27, the J call TRBJ2-7, with 11 bases fitting TRBD1. The length of the CDR3 is 15 residues. Per the germline V gene, CDR1 is MNHEY and CDR2 is SMNVEV (reference sequence). The V gene end was trimmed by 5 bases and the J gene end by 6 bases; junction bases not matched to a gene: 9.

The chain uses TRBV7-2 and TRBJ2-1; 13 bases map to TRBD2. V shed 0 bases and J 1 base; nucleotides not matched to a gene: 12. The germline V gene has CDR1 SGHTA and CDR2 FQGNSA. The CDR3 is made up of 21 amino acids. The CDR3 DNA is TGTGCCAGCAGCTTAGCGTCGACTAGCGGGAGGTGGATGTCGTCCTACAATGAGCAGTTCTTC. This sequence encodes CASSLASTSGRWMSSYNEQFF.

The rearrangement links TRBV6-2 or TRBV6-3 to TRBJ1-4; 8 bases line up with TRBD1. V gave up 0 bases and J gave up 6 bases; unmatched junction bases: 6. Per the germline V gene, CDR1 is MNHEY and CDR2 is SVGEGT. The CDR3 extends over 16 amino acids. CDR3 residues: CASSYSRGTGDEKLFF. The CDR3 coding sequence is TGTGCCAGCAGTTACTCGAGAGGGACAGGTGATGAAAAACTGTTTTTT.

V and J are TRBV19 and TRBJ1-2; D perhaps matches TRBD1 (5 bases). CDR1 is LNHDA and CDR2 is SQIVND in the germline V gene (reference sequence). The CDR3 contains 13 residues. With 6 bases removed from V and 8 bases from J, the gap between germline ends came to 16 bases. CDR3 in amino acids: CASRLDGGSGYTF. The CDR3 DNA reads TGTGCCAGTAGGCTCGACGGGGGGAGCGGCTACACCTTC.

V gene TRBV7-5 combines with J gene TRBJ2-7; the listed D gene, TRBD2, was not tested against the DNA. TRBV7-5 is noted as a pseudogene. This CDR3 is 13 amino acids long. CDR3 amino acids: CARSLSRVREQYV. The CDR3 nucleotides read TGTGCCAGAAGCTTATCTCGGGTCCGGGAGCAGTACGTC.

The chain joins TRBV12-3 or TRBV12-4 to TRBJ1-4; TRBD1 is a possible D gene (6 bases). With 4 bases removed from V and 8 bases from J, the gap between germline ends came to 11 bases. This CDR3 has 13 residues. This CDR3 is CASSSGTPEKLFF. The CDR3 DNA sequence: TGTGCCAGCAGTTCCGGGACACCAGAAAAACTGTTTTTT.

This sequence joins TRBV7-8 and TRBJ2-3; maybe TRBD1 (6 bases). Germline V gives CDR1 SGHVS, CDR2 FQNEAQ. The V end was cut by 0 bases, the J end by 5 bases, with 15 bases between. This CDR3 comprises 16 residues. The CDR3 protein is CASSLAWGQTGDTQYF. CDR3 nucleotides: TGTGCCAGCAGCTTAGCGTGGGGGCAAACTGGAGATACGCAGTATTTT.

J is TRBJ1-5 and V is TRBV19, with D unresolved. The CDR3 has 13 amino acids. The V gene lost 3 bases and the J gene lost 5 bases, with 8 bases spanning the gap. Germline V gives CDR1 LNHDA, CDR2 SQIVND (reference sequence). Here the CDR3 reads CASSMQRDQPQHF. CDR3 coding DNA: TGTGCCAGTAGTATGCAACGGGATCAGCCCCAGCATTTT.

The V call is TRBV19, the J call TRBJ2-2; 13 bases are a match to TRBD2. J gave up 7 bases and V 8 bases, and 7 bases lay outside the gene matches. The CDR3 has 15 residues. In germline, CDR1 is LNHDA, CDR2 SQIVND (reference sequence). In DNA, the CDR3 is TGTGCCAGTGGTACGACTAGCGGGGGGCACGGGGAGCTGTTTTTT. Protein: CASGTTSGGHGELFF.

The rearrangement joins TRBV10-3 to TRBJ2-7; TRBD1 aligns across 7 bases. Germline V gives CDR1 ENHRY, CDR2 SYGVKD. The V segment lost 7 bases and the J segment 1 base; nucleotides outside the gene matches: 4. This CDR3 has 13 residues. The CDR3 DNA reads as TGTGCCATCAACTCGGGACAGTCCTACGAGCAGTACTTC. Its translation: CAINSGQSYEQYF.

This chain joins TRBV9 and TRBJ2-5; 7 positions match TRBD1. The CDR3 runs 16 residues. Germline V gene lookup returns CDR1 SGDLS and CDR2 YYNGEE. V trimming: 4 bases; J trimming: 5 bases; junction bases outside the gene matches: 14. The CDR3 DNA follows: TGTGCCAGCAGCCCTGGTACAGGGGTATTAGGGGAGACCCAGTACTTC. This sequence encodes CASSPGTGVLGETQYF.

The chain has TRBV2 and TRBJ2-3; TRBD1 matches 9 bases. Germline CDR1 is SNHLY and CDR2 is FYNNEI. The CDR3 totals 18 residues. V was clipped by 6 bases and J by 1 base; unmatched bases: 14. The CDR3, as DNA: TGTGCCAGCAGCCCGGGACAGGGAATCCCTGGCGGCACAGATACGCAGTATTTT. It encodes CASSPGQGIPGGTDTQYF.

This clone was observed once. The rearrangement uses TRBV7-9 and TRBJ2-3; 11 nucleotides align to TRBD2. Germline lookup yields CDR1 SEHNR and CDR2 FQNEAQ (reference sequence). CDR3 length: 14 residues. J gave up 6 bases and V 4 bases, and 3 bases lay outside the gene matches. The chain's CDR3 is CASSSTSGADTQYF. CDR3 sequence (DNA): TGTGCCAGCAGCTCGACTAGCGGGGCGGATACGCAGTATTTT.

DNA of the CDR3: TGTGCCAGCAGCCAACGGACAGGGGACTATGGCTACACCTTC. Its protein product is CASSQRTGDYGYTF. The chain is built from TRBV3-1 (or the pseudogene TRBV3-2) and TRBJ1-2; 9 bases map to TRBD1. V was pared by 2 bases and J by 3 bases, with 1 base of the junction left unmatched. The CDR3 consists of 14 residues. Germline V lookup: CDR1 LGHDT, CDR2 YNNKEL (reference sequence).

CDR3 protein: CASSGIQAGDSSGNTIYF. DNA of the CDR3: TGTGCCAGCAGTGGCATACAGGCAGGGGACAGCTCTGGAAACACCATATATTTT. The genes are TRBV2 and TRBJ1-3, with 7 positions matching TRBD1. The CDR3 runs 18 residues. Germline V gene lookup returns CDR1 SNHLY and CDR2 FYNNEI. With 4 bases clipped from V and 0 bases from J, the junction kept 12 bases outside the gene matches.

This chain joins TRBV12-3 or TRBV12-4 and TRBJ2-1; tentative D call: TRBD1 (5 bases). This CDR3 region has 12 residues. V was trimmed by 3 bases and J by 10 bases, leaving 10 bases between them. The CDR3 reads CASSLQGMEQFF. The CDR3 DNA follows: TGTGCCAGCAGTTTGCAGGGAATGGAGCAGTTCTTC.

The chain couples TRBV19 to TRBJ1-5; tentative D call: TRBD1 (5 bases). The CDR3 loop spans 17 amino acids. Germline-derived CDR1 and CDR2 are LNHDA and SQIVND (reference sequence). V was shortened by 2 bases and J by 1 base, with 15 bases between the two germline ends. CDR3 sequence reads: CASSIRVAGISNQPQHF. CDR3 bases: TGTGCCAGTAGTATACGGGTAGCAGGGATAAGCAATCAGCCCCAGCATTTT. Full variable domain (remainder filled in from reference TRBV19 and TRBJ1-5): DGGITQSPKYLFRKEGQNVTLSCEQNLNHDAMYWYRQDPGQGLRLIYYSQIVNDFQKGDIAEGYSVSREKKESFPLTVTSAQKNPTAFYLCASSIRVAGISNQPQHFGDGTRLSIL.

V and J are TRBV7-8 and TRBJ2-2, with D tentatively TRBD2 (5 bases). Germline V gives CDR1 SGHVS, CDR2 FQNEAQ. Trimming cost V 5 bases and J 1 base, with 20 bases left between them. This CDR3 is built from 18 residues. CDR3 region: CASSQGLRGRKNTGELFF. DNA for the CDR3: TGTGCCAGCAGCCAAGGGCTTCGAGGGCGGAAGAACACCGGGGAGCTGTTTTTT.